The 9 T cell receptor beta chains given below trace back to one sample, sequenced in a study of CD8 T cells in ankylosing spondylitis. A single record per CDR3 protein comes from TCRdb applying MiXCR to the 5' RACE reads. The sample holds about 140,000 distinct CDR3 sequences, 5.5% to 7.5% seen once. The sequencing input was blood, either unsorted or a sorted T cell fraction (not recorded which). These TCRs come from a female donor with ankylosing spondylitis or in good health (not recorded which).

This clonotype has a count of ten or more. The chain has TRBV3-1 and TRBJ2-2, with D possibly matching TRBD2 (5 bases). The germline V gene has CDR1 LGHDT and CDR2 YNNKEL (reference sequence). The V and J ends lost 1 base and 8 bases respectively, with 14 bases between them. The CDR3 totals 15 residues. CDR3 loop: CASSQVGGYTGELFF. Here the CDR3 DNA reads TGTGCCAGCAGCCAAGTCGGAGGTTATACGGGGGAGCTGTTTTTT.

This clonotype was counted many times. This sequence joins TRBV18 and TRBJ1-2; possible D gene TRBD1, 6 bases. From germline, CDR1 is KGHSH and CDR2 LQKENI. V was pared by 2 bases and J by 4 bases, with 14 bases between. The CDR3 runs to 15 residues. The CDR3 loop is CASSPDGGGFYGYTF. DNA of the CDR3: TGTGCCAGCTCACCAGACGGAGGGGGGTTCTATGGCTACACCTTC.

This clonotype showed up just a few times. V and J are TRBV7-9 and TRBJ1-1, with 10 bases identical to TRBD1. The V gene's germline CDR1 is SEHNR and CDR2 FQNEAQ (reference sequence). V lost 2 bases to trimming and J lost 3 bases; unmatched junction nucleotides: 3. The CDR3 has 15 amino acids. The CDR3 DNA follows: TGTGCCAGCAGCTTACTCGGGACAGGGGACACTGAAGCTTTCTTT. Its translation: CASSLLGTGDTEAFF.

This clonotype has a count of ten or more. The V gene is TRBV6-5, the J gene TRBJ1-2; no clear D. The CDR3 is 13 amino acids. The germline V gene encodes CDR1 MNHEY and CDR2 SVGAGI. Trimming left V 2 bases short and J 0 bases short, with 4 bases between. This chain's CDR3 is CASSYGPNYGYTF. In DNA, the CDR3 is TGTGCCAGCAGTTACGGACCTAACTATGGCTACACCTTC.

This clonotype was found many times. The V gene is TRBV27, the J gene TRBJ1-1; 9 bases align to TRBD1. J gave up 8 bases and V 6 bases, and 10 bases lay outside the gene matches. The CDR3 has 14 amino acids. Germline V CDR1 and CDR2: MNHEY, SMNVEV (reference sequence). The CDR3 DNA reads TGTGCCAGCAGCCAGGCCGGGACAGGGTGGGAAGCTTTCTTT. Encoded protein: CASSQAGTGWEAFF.

This clonotype was found many times. The chain recombines TRBV19 with TRBJ1-1; maybe TRBD1 (6 bases). CDR1 and CDR2 from the germline V gene are LNHDA and SQIVND (reference sequence). V shed 10 bases and J shed 4 bases, with 19 bases lying between them. The CDR3 sequence is 14 residues long. CDR3 bases: TGTGCCACCAACCGAGGGGGAGGGCCCACTGAAGCTTTCTTT. Residues: CATNRGGGPTEAFF. The variable domain in full, completed from reference TRBV19 and TRBJ1-1, reads DGGITQSPKYLFRKEGQNVTLSCEQNLNHDAMYWYRQDPGQGLRLIYYSQIVNDFQKGDIAEGYSVSREKKESFPLTVTSAQKNPTAFYLCATNRGGGPTEAFFGQGTRLTVV.

This clonotype came up many times. The chain couples TRBV4-1 to TRBJ1-2; D not certain. Germline V gives CDR1 MGHRA, CDR2 YSYEKL. The CDR3 consists of 14 residues. V was trimmed by 0 bases and J by 2 bases, leaving 7 bases between them. The CDR3 nucleotides read TGCGCCAGCAGCCAAGAACCCCTGAACTATGGCTACACCTTC. This codes for CASSQEPLNYGYTF.

This clonotype showed up many times. The gene calls are TRBV10-3 and TRBJ2-3, with D possibly matching TRBD2 (5 bases). This CDR3 comprises 13 residues. Germline CDR1 ENHRY, CDR2 SYGVKD. V was pared by 9 bases and J by 0 bases, with 10 bases between. CDR3 bases: TGTGCCATGACGACGGGAAGCACAGATACGCAGTATTTT. Translating gives CAMTTGSTDTQYF.

This clonotype was seen at least ten times. The chain links TRBV2 to TRBJ2-3; the D gene is possibly TRBD1 (5 bases). Trimming removed 6 bases at V and 0 bases at J, with 16 bases between. There are 16 residues in the CDR3. Per the germline V gene, CDR1 is SNHLY and CDR2 is FYNNEI. CDR3 sequence reads: CASSAGFPSSTDTQYF. The CDR3 nucleotides are TGTGCCAGCAGCGCAGGGTTCCCCTCTAGCACAGATACGCAGTATTTT. Full variable domain (missing parts from reference TRBV2 and TRBJ2-3): EPEVTQTPSHQVTQMGQEVILRCVPISNHLYFYWYRQILGQKVEFLVSFYNNEISEKSEIFDDQFSVERPDGSNFTLKIRSTKLEDSAMYFCASSAGFPSSTDTQYFGPGTRLTVL.